The 27 T cell receptor beta chains below all came from one sample that was sequenced in a study of neoadjuvant anti-PD-1 for oral cavity cancer. Assay: immunoSEQ multiplex PCR; the TCRdb copy retains only in-frame clones and omits some. The repertoire includes 15,000 to 20,000 clones, around 62% of them detected once, and over 2% sits in the top ten. The sample in question was PBMCs, obtained before nivolumab (anti-PD-1) treatment. The receptors stem from a person aged 40 to 85 with oral cavity squamous cell carcinoma.

V and J are TRBV5-1 and TRBJ1-2; D unresolved. The ends were cut back, 4 bases at V and 5 bases at J, with 12 bases in the middle. Germline V gives CDR1 SGHRS, CDR2 YFSETQ. The CDR3 loop spans 13 amino acids. The CDR3 loop reads CASSPRAVYGYTF. The CDR3 bases are TGCGCCAGCAGCCCCCGGGCGGTGTATGGCTACACCTTC.

The chain combines TRBV7-2 with TRBJ1-5; 8 bases line up with TRBD1. The CDR3 sequence is 15 residues long. With V trimmed by 5 bases and J by 7 bases, 10 bases remained unmatched. Per germline, CDR1 SGHTA and CDR2 FQGNSA. The CDR3 nucleotides are TGTGCCAGCAGCGTCGGCTGGACAGGGAGCCAGCCCCAGCATTTT. Its protein is CASSVGWTGSQPQHF.

The chain joins TRBV6-5 to TRBJ1-2, with 10 bases aligning to TRBD1. CDR1 and CDR2 from the germline V gene are MNHEY and SVGAGI. The junction had 7 bases not matched to a gene; V was cut back by 6 bases and J by 3 bases. This CDR3 spans 15 amino acids. The CDR3 DNA is TGTGCCAGCAGAAACCGGGACAGGGGCGACTATGGCTACACCTTC. As protein: CASRNRDRGDYGYTF.

The V gene is TRBV29-1, the J gene TRBJ2-7; D is possibly TRBD2 (6 bases). Germline V gene data show CDR1 as SQVTM and CDR2 as ANQGSEA. V gave up 3 bases and J gave up 5 bases, with 8 bases separating them. The CDR3 runs 11 residues. The CDR3 is CSVEDYNEQYF. The CDR3 nucleotides read TGCAGCGTTGAGGACTACAACGAGCAGTACTTC.

In its sample, this clone is large. The gene calls are TRBV30 and TRBJ1-2, with unresolved D. CDR1 GTSNPN and CDR2 SVGIG come from the germline V gene (reference sequence). The CDR3 contains 12 residues. Trimming pared 2 bases from V and 4 bases from J, leaving 8 bases between. The CDR3: CAWSSVGYGYTF. CDR3 bases: TGTGCCTGGAGTTCAGTTGGCTATGGCTACACCTTC.

The chain recombines TRBV5-6 with TRBJ2-1; 12 positions agree with TRBD2. This CDR3 has 16 amino acids. With V trimmed by 0 bases and J by 8 bases, 6 bases remained unmatched. From germline, CDR1 is SGHDT and CDR2 YYEEEE. CDR3 nucleotide sequence: TGTGCCAGCAGCTTGGAGAGGACTAGCGGGACCGATGAGCAGTTCTTC. Protein product: CASSLERTSGTDEQFF.

This clone was observed a few times. This rearrangement joins TRBV27 to TRBJ1-2, with D tentatively TRBD1 (5 bases). This CDR3 comprises 13 residues. Germline values: CDR1 MNHEY, CDR2 SMNVEV (reference sequence). Trimming took 3 bases from V and 2 from J, leaving 7 bases between them. CDR3 loop: CASSLDKNYGYTF. The CDR3 DNA is TGTGCCAGCAGTTTGGACAAGAACTATGGCTACACCTTC.

The J gene is TRBJ2-7, the V gene TRBV2; 11 bases line up with TRBD2. The V segment lost 6 bases and the J segment 6 bases; nucleotides outside the gene matches: 7. The CDR3 is 14 residues long. Germline-derived CDR1 and CDR2 are SNHLY and FYNNEI. Written as DNA, the CDR3 is TGTGCCAGCAGCCATAGCGGGGGGGGGCCCGAGCAGTACTTC. Translation: CASSHSGGGPEQYF.

CDR3 nucleotides: TGTGCCACCAGCAGAGATTTAGGGAGCTCCTACAATGAGCAGTTCTTC. Protein: CATSRDLGSSYNEQFF. This chain links TRBV15 with TRBJ2-1; tentatively, D is TRBD2 (5 bases). CDR1 and CDR2 from the germline V gene are LNHNV and YYDKDF (reference sequence). Between the trimmed V and J ends, which lost 0 bases and 0 bases, there was a span of 9 bases. The CDR3 runs 16 residues.

This chain connects TRBV30 to TRBJ2-1, with 10 bases lining up with TRBD2. CDR1 and CDR2 (germline): GTSNPN, SVGIG (reference sequence). The CDR3 has 15 amino acids. The J segment lost 7 bases and the V segment lost 0 bases, leaving 6 bases of the junction unmatched. The CDR3 sequence: CAWSVLSSGRNEQFF. The CDR3 DNA reads TGTGCCTGGAGTGTACTTTCTAGCGGGAGAAATGAGCAGTTCTTC.

In its sample, this clone was seen once. The rearrangement joins TRBV5-1 to TRBJ2-3; the D is unclear. CDR1 SGHRS and CDR2 YFSETQ come from the germline V gene. The CDR3 is 16 residues long. V was pared by 0 bases and J by 0 bases, with 11 bases between. The CDR3 sequence: CASSLGLLTSTDTQYF. The CDR3 nucleotides read TGCGCCAGCAGCTTGGGACTTCTTACTAGCACAGATACGCAGTATTTT.

The chain combines TRBV9 with TRBJ2-3; 7 bases are shared with TRBD1. CDR1 and CDR2 (germline): SGDLS, YYNGEE. The V gene end was trimmed by 3 bases and the J gene end by 0 bases; junction bases not matched to a gene: 1. The CDR3 runs to 14 residues. The CDR3 reads CASSEGASTDTQYF. The CDR3 coding sequence is TGTGCCAGCAGCGAGGGGGCTAGCACAGATACGCAGTATTTT.

CDR3 amino acids: CASSARRLAGTHEQFF. The DNA for the CDR3 is TGCGCCAGCAGCGCCCGAAGGCTAGCGGGAACCCATGAGCAGTTCTTC. The V gene is TRBV5-1, the J gene TRBJ2-1, with TRBD2 identical over 9 bases. V trimming: 4 bases; J trimming: 8 bases; junction bases outside the gene matches: 13. CDR1 is SGHRS, CDR2 YFSETQ, per germline. The CDR3 spans 16 residues.

Only a few counts were recorded for this clone. The V gene is TRBV7-6, the J gene TRBJ2-1, with 10 bases lining up with TRBD1. V shed 1 base and J 2 bases; nucleotides not matched to a gene: 11. Germline CDR1 SGHVS, CDR2 FNYEAQ. CDR3 length: 19 residues. CDR3 DNA: TGTGCCAGCAGCTTAGTGTCCCCCTCGACAGGGGGCGCCTACAATGAGCAGTTCTTC. It codes for CASSLVSPSTGGAYNEQFF.

CDR3 DNA: TGTGCCATCAGTGAACGACAGGGGGCTCAAGAGACCCAGTACTTC. Residues: CAISERQGAQETQYF. This rearrangement joins TRBV10-3 to TRBJ2-5, with 10 nucleotides matching TRBD1. CDR3 length equals 15 residues. The V and J ends lost 3 bases and 2 bases, in that order; junction bases with no gene match: 3. The germline V gene encodes CDR1 ENHRY and CDR2 SYGVKD.

The J gene is TRBJ2-3, the V gene TRBV27; no firm D call. The CDR3 spans 14 residues. V lost 5 bases and J lost 5, with 14 bases in between. Germline CDR1 reads MNHEY; CDR2 reads SMNVEV (reference sequence). The CDR3 DNA sequence: TGTGCCAGCAGTCTCCGGACGGTCGGAGATACGCAGTATTTT. This codes for CASSLRTVGDTQYF.

This clone was recorded once. The chain combines TRBV29-1 with TRBJ2-7, with 7 bases identical to TRBD2. CDR1 is SQVTM, CDR2 ANQGSEA, per germline. The CDR3 is 13 residues long. V shed 1 base and J 5 bases; nucleotides not matched to a gene: 5. The CDR3 DNA reads TGCAGCGTTGAAGCCGGCGGGAGAAACGAGCAGTACTTC. It encodes CSVEAGGRNEQYF.

This clone was seen a few times. V gene TRBV14 combines with J gene TRBJ1-2; D might be TRBD1 (5 bases). Germline CDR1 is SGHDN and CDR2 is FVKESK. V dropped 6 bases and J dropped 8 bases, with 25 bases sitting between them. The CDR3 is made up of 16 amino acids. The CDR3 nucleotides are TGTGCCAGCAGAATAACTACAGGAGGGCATGCCCGCGGCTACACCTTC. It codes for CASRITTGGHARGYTF.

The rearrangement uses TRBV27 and TRBJ2-7; D tentatively reads TRBD1 or TRBD2 (6 bases each). Trimming stripped 8 bases from V and 4 bases from J, with 15 bases between. The CDR3 covers 13 residues. The germline CDR1 and CDR2 sequences are MNHEY and SMNVEV (reference sequence). The chain's CDR3 is CASGRDTDYEQYF. For the CDR3, the DNA is TGTGCCAGCGGGCGGGACACGGATTACGAGCAGTACTTC.

V and J are TRBV11-3 and TRBJ1-2; weak D call: TRBD1 (6 bases). Germline lookup yields CDR1 SGHNT and CDR2 YENEEA. Trimming removed 0 bases from V and 5 bases from J, with 16 bases in between. This CDR3 region has 16 residues. The CDR3 sequence: CASSLDHRTAIYGYTF. Written as DNA, the CDR3 is TGTGCCAGCAGCTTAGATCACCGGACAGCTATTTATGGCTACACCTTC.

V usage is TRBV27 and J usage is TRBJ1-1; D is undetermined. Trimming pared 5 bases from V and 1 base from J, leaving 11 bases between. The germline CDR1 and CDR2 sequences are MNHEY and SMNVEV (reference sequence). The CDR3 is made up of 14 amino acids. CDR3 sequence reads: CASSVWGGNTEAFF. DNA for the CDR3: TGTGCCAGCAGTGTCTGGGGAGGGAACACTGAAGCTTTCTTT.

The chain combines TRBV5-1 with TRBJ2-1; 13 nucleotides agree with TRBD2. This CDR3 spans 18 amino acids. Losses at the gene ends were 3 bases for V and 7 bases for J; bases not matched to a gene: 13. The germline V gene encodes CDR1 SGHRS and CDR2 YFSETQ. The chain's CDR3 is CASSSYPQTSGGSNEQFF. CDR3 coding DNA: TGCGCCAGCAGCTCCTACCCGCAGACTAGCGGGGGGTCAAATGAGCAGTTCTTC.

This chain uses TRBV5-6 with TRBJ2-3, with TRBD2 identical over 7 bases. The CDR3 covers 15 residues. The ends lost 2 bases at V and 7 bases at J; junction bases unmatched: 10. Germline V CDR1 and CDR2: SGHDT, YYEEEE. The CDR3: CASSFGREALNTQYF. Written as DNA, the CDR3 is TGTGCCAGCAGCTTTGGACGGGAGGCGTTAAATACGCAGTATTTT.

J is TRBJ2-7 and V is TRBV4-1; D is possibly TRBD1 (6 bases). Germline lookup yields CDR1 MGHRA and CDR2 YSYEKL. The CDR3 spans 17 residues. Trimming removed 0 bases at V and 0 bases at J, with 15 bases between. CDR3 sequence reads: CASSQDRRRGSSYEQYF. The CDR3 DNA sequence: TGCGCCAGCAGCCAAGATCGTCGCAGGGGAAGCTCCTACGAGCAGTACTTC.

Only a few counts were recorded for this clone. The rearrangement links TRBV5-1 to TRBJ1-1; tentatively, D is TRBD1 (5 bases). The CDR3 covers 14 residues. Germline CDR1 SGHRS, CDR2 YFSETQ. Trimming removed 0 bases at V and 11 bases at J, with 17 bases between. The CDR3 here is CASSLGTRKLEAFF. The CDR3 nucleotides are TGCGCCAGCAGCTTGGGGACAAGGAAATTAGAGGCTTTCTTT. Full variable domain (remainder filled in from reference TRBV5-1 and TRBJ1-1): KAGVTQTPRYLIKTRGQQVTLSCSPISGHRSVSWYQQTPGQGLQFLFEYFSETQRNKGNFPGRFSGRQFSNSRSEMNVSTLELGDSALYLCASSLGTRKLEAFFGQGTRLTVV.

This clone was recorded only once. The V gene is TRBV2, the J gene TRBJ1-4, with D tentatively TRBD1 (5 bases). The CDR3 loop spans 15 amino acids. V lost 2 bases, J lost 7 bases, and 14 bases lay in between. Germline CDR1 SNHLY, CDR2 FYNNEI. CDR3 sequence (DNA): TGTGCCAGCAGTGAATGGGTCCAGGGTGGTGAAAAACTGTTTTTT. Its translation: CASSEWVQGGEKLFF. The complete variable domain, with remaining parts taken from reference TRBV2 and TRBJ1-4, reads EPEVTQTPSHQVTQMGQEVILRCVPISNHLYFYWYRQILGQKVEFLVSFYNNEISEKSEIFDDQFSVERPDGSNFTLKIRSTKLEDSAMYFCASSEWVQGGEKLFFGSGTQLSVL.

The V and J genes are TRBV19 and TRBJ2-3, with 10 bases that match TRBD1. V shed 6 bases, J shed 9 bases, and the junction held 12 bases outside the gene matches. This CDR3 region has 15 residues. Looked up from germline, CDR1 is LNHDA and CDR2 is SQIVND (reference sequence). This CDR3 reads CASSPGTGAGDTQYF. The CDR3 DNA is TGTGCCAGTAGCCCCGGGACAGGGGCCGGGGACACGCAGTATTTT.